These 9 T cell receptor beta chains came from one sample sequenced in a study of lymphopenia after photon versus proton radiotherapy. Clones were read by immunoSEQ multiplex PCR, and TCRdb kept only the in-frame ones, dropping some. The sample lists around 30,000 clones, about 90% occurring once. The sequencing used peripheral blood, collected from a patient treated with photon-based radiotherapy. The receptors here all came from a woman aged 45-65 years with pancreatic cancer.

The rearrangement uses TRBV19 and TRBJ2-5; D gene uncertain. V gave up 5 bases and J gave up 2 bases, with 12 bases separating them. From germline, CDR1 is LNHDA and CDR2 SQIVND (reference sequence). There are 14 residues in the CDR3. The CDR3 DNA sequence: TGTGCCAGTAGTCGGCCGACTGCTCAAGAGACCCAGTACTTC. It specifies CASSRPTAQETQYF. The full variable domain, with the rest looked up from reference TRBV19 and TRBJ2-5, is DGGITQSPKYLFRKEGQNVTLSCEQNLNHDAMYWYRQDPGQGLRLIYYSQIVNDFQKGDIAEGYSVSREKKESFPLTVTSAQKNPTAFYLCASSRPTAQETQYFGPGTRLLVL.

The gene calls are TRBV6-5 and TRBJ1-2; a possible D gene is TRBD1 (6 bases). The CDR3 has 14 residues. Trimming removed 0 bases at V and 4 bases at J, with 9 bases between. Germline V gene lookup returns CDR1 MNHEY and CDR2 SVGAGI. CDR3 region: CASSYSSDSYGYTF. In nucleotides, the CDR3 is TGTGCCAGCAGTTACTCTTCGGACAGCTATGGCTACACCTTC.

This chain uses TRBV29-1 with TRBJ2-1, with D perhaps TRBD1 or TRBD2 (6 bases each). CDR1 is SQVTM, CDR2 ANQGSEA, per germline. The germline V and J ends were trimmed by 5 bases and 8 bases, with 19 bases remaining between them. This CDR3 region has 14 residues. The CDR3 loop reads CSVFRGPDSHEQFF. The CDR3 DNA is TGCAGCGTTTTCCGGGGGCCCGATTCTCATGAGCAGTTCTTC.

This chain joins TRBV25-1 and TRBJ2-7, with 9 nucleotides matching TRBD1. The V and J ends lost 3 bases and 6 bases, in that order; junction bases with no gene match: 3. The CDR3 covers 13 residues. Germline V gene data show CDR1 as MGHDK and CDR2 as SYGVNS. CDR3 DNA sequence: TGTGCCAGCAGTGATAGGACAGGGGTCGAGCAGTACTTC. It codes for CASSDRTGVEQYF.

The J gene is TRBJ1-1, the V gene TRBV7-2, with a possible D match to TRBD1 (6 bases). This CDR3 is built from 15 residues. CDR1 and CDR2 from the germline V gene are SGHTA and FQGNSA. V shed 0 bases and J shed 5 bases, with 13 bases lying between them. CDR3 in amino acids: CASSLAERGRTEAFF. For the CDR3, the DNA is TGTGCCAGCAGCTTAGCGGAAAGGGGGAGGACTGAAGCTTTCTTT.

This clone came up a few times. The V call is TRBV10-3, the J call TRBJ1-4, with D tentatively TRBD1 (6 bases). Trimming cost V 3 bases and J 0 bases, with 14 bases left between them. CDR1 is ENHRY, CDR2 SYGVKD, per germline. The length of the CDR3 is 17 residues. The CDR3 loop is CAISERGAQTTNEKLFF. CDR3 coding DNA: TGTGCCATCAGTGAACGGGGGGCGCAGACAACTAATGAAAAACTGTTTTTT.

This sequence joins TRBV11-2 and TRBJ2-1; 9 bases agree with TRBD2. The V segment lost 1 base and the J segment 4 bases; nucleotides outside the gene matches: 5. The germline V gene has CDR1 SGHAT and CDR2 FQNNGV. The CDR3 runs to 16 residues. This CDR3 is CASSLGSSGVYNEQFF. The CDR3 DNA is TGTGCCAGCAGCTTAGGTTCTAGCGGGGTTTACAATGAGCAGTTCTTC.

The chain has TRBV11-2 and TRBJ1-5; D is possibly TRBD1 (5 bases). The CDR3 length is 15 residues. V dropped 5 bases and J dropped 4 bases, with 15 bases sitting between them. The germline V gene has CDR1 SGHAT and CDR2 FQNNGV. In DNA form, the CDR3 reads TGTGCCAGCAGCCGTTCGGGGGACCCGAATCAGCCCCAGCATTTT. This encodes CASSRSGDPNQPQHF.

This clone appeared a few times. V and J are TRBV30 and TRBJ1-1; D possibly corresponds to TRBD1 (5 bases). This CDR3 is built from 14 residues. V shed 2 bases and J shed 1 base, with 11 bases lying between them. Germline V lookup: CDR1 GTSNPN, CDR2 SVGIG (reference sequence). Written as DNA, the CDR3 is TGTGCCTGGAGTCCCGGGGCTGGGAACACTGAAGCTTTCTTT. This codes for CAWSPGAGNTEAFF.